These T cell receptor beta chains were read from a single sample in a study of post-analysis software for immune sequencing data. In TCRdb, the PCR reads were re-called with MiXCR into one record per CDR3 protein. The sample holds roughly 600,000 distinct CDR3 sequences, roughly 47% seen once. Material: blood. Receptors originate from a girl between 10 and 17 years old with multiple sclerosis. The CDR3 runs from the conserved cysteine through the conserved F or W. The D gene is left open where the match is weak. Only part of the rows carry a size: once, few, many, or a class if the clone is expanded.

TRBV6-5	NA	few	TRBJ1-2	CASSYSGGAGYGYTF	TGTGCCAGCAGTTACTCGGGAGGGGCTGGGTATGGCTACACCTTC
TRBV5-1	NA	NA	TRBJ2-3	CASSPSSSTDTQYF	TGCGCCAGCAGCCCTTCAAGTAGCACAGATACGCAGTATTTT
TRBV20-1	NA	once	TRBJ2-7	CSATSRVSAYEQYF	TGCAGTGCGACCTCTCGGGTTAGTGCCTACGAGCAGTACTTC
TRBV12-3/TRBV12-4	NA	few	TRBJ1-1	CASSFQNTEAFF	TGTGCCAGCAGTTTCCAGAACACTGAAGCTTTCTTT
TRBV12-3/TRBV12-4	NA	NA	TRBJ1-5	CASSFQVSNQPQHF	TGTGCCAGCAGTTTTCAGGTTAGCAATCAGCCCCAGCATTTT
TRBV15	NA	NA	TRBJ1-5	CATSRDLRNRHNQPQHF	TGTGCCACAAGCAGAGATCTTCGGAACAGACACAATCAGCCCCAGCATTTT
TRBV28	TRBD1	few	TRBJ1-2	CASSLPGTGNYGYTF	TGTGCCAGCAGTTTACCCGGGACAGGGAACTATGGCTACACCTTC
TRBV7-8	NA	NA	TRBJ1-1	CASSFLGDTEAFF	TGTGCCAGCAGCTTTCTGGGGGACACTGAAGCTTTCTTT
TRBV9	NA	NA	TRBJ2-6	CASSGEDRTVSSGANVLTF	TGTGCCAGCAGCGGAGAAGACAGGACCGTGAGCTCTGGGGCCAACGTCCTGACTTTC
TRBV7-9	NA	NA	TRBJ1-2	CASSSYSYGYTF	TGTGCCAGCAGCTCATACAGCTATGGCTACACCTTC
TRBV29-1	NA	few	TRBJ1-2	CSVLQGYGYTF	TGCAGCGTTCTGCAGGGCTATGGCTACACCTTC
TRBV12-3/TRBV12-4	NA	NA	TRBJ2-5	CASSLARQVQETQYF	TGTGCCAGCAGTTTAGCCCGACAGGTTCAAGAGACCCAGTACTTC
TRBV3-1	NA	NA	TRBJ1-6	CASSQSPGGNSPLHF	TGTGCCAGCAGCCAATCCCCAGGTGGAAATTCACCCCTCCACTTT
TRBV6-1	NA	NA	TRBJ1-1	CASSLSFLNTEAFF	TGTGCCAGCAGTTTATCCTTTCTTAACACTGAAGCTTTCTTT
TRBV12-3/TRBV12-4	TRBD2	NA	TRBJ2-7	CASSRGLAPALTYEQYF	TGTGCCAGCAGTCGCGGACTAGCCCCCGCCCTTACCTACGAGCAGTACTTC
TRBV12-3/TRBV12-4	TRBD2	few	TRBJ2-5	CASSPGLSMAQYF	TGTGCCAGCAGCCCGGGACTATCGATGGCCCAGTACTTC
TRBV5-1	NA	NA	TRBJ1-1	CASSLGALQRFVDTEAFF	TGCGCCAGCAGCTTGGGGGCATTACAGCGTTTTGTGGACACTGAAGCTTTCTTT